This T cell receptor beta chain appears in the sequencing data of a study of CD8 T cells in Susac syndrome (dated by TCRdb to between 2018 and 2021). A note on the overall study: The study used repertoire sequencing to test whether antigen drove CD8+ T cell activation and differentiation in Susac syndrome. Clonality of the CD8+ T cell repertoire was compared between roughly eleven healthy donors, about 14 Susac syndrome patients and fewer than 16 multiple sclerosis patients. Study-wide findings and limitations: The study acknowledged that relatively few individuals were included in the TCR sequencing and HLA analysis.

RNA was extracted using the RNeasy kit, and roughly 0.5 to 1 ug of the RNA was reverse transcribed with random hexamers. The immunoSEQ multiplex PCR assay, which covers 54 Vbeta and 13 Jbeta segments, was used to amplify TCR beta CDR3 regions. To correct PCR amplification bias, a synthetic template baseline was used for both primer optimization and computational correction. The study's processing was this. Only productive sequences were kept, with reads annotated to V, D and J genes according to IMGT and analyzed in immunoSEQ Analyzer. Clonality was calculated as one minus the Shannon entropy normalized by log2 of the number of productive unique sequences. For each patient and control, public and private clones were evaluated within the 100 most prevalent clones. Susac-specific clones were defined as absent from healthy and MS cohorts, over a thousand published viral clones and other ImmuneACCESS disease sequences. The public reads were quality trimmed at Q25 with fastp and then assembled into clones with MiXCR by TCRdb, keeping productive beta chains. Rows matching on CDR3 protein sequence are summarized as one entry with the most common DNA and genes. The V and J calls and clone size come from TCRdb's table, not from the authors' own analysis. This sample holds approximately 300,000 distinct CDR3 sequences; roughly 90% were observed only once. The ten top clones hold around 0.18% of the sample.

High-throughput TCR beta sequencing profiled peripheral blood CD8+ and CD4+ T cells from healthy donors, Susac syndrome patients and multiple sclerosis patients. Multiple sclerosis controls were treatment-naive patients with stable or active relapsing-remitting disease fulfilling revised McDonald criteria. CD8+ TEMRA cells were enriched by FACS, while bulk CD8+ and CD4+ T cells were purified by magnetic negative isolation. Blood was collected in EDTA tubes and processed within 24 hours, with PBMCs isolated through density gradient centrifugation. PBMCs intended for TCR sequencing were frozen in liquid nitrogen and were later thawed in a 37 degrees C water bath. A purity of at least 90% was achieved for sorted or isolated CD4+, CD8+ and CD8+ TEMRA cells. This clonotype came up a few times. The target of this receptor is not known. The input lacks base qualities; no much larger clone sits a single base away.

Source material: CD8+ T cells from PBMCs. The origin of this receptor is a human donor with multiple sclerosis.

The CDR3 protein sequence reads: CSARPRLAGGPEQFF. The nucleotides are TGCAGTGCCAGACCCCGACTAGCGGGAGGCCCTGAGCAGTTCTTC. This chain joins TRBV20-1 to TRBJ2-1; 13 bases in the middle match TRBD2. Based on the germline V gene (reference sequence), the CDR1 and CDR2 sequences are DFQATT and SNEGSKA. Trimming takes 6 bases off V and 9 bases off J; junction bases not matched to a gene: 11. The CDR3 has 15 amino acids, counting the end cysteine and phenylalanine. This entry keeps only the CDR3 DNA: 45 bases, framed from base 1.